This TCR beta chain was retrieved from a study of blood T cell repertoires in COVID-19. The overall study: Sites across the United States, Italy and Spain contributed samples from acute and convalescent COVID-19. Sources were T cells, B-cell-depleted T cells, or PBMCs; the material itself was cDNA or gDNA.

In the study's own analysis: Cell counts per sample came from amplifying reference gene primers. The protocol was immunoSEQ multiplex PCR, while the TCRdb copy is restricted to in-frame clones and leaves out a portion. The V and J calls and clone size are taken from that table; D and trimming were inferred from the DNA. The sample lists over 130,000 clones; 84% were seen once. This CDR3 spans 16 amino acids. Trimming took 4 bases from V and 0 from J, leaving 15 bases between them. Germline V gene lookup returns CDR1 SGDLS and CDR2 YYNGEE. The origin of this receptor is a human donor in a cohort sampled during active COVID-19. J is TRBJ2-3 and V is TRBV9; D is possibly TRBD2 (6 bases). The material sequenced was peripheral blood. CDR3 amino acids: CASSKGLSVSTDTQYF. CDR3 in DNA: TGTGCCAGCAGCAAGGGACTCTCGGTTAGCACAGATACGCAGTATTTT.